The 13 T cell receptor beta chains presented below share a single source sample, sequenced in a study of T cell repertoires in cytomegalovirus infection. MiXCR, applied by TCRdb to the reads, yields one record per CDR3 protein. The sample has over 250,000 distinct CDR3 sequences; roughly 23% are singletons. Sequencing was carried out using PBMCs. These receptors were taken from a human donor in good health (CMV status not recorded). Some clones in this sample may be carry-over from other donors' samples.

The chain is built from TRBV25-1 and TRBJ1-1, with D hard to call. The CDR3 extends over 14 amino acids. Germline V gene data show CDR1 as MGHDK and CDR2 as SYGVNS. Trimming stripped 2 bases from V and 4 bases from J, with 11 bases between. CDR3 amino acids: CASSERSRGTEAFF. CDR3 DNA: TGTGCCAGCAGTGAAAGATCTCGGGGCACTGAAGCTTTCTTT.

This chain uses TRBV20-1 with TRBJ2-3; TRBD2 matches 8 bases. Germline assignment: CDR1 DFQATT and CDR2 SNEGSKA (reference sequence). Unmatched junction bases numbered 8, after V lost 3 bases and J lost 6 bases. The CDR3 sequence is 14 residues long. The CDR3 reads CSARGGLGIDTQYF. The CDR3 bases are TGCAGTGCTAGGGGGGGACTAGGAATTGATACGCAGTATTTT.

V gene TRBV11-2 combines with J gene TRBJ2-7, with 7 positions matching TRBD1. This CDR3 region has 13 residues. Germline assignment: CDR1 SGHAT and CDR2 FQNNGV. V lost 5 bases to trimming and J lost 6 bases; unmatched junction nucleotides: 7. The CDR3 reads CASSQTGVGEQYF. CDR3 nucleotides: TGTGCCAGCAGCCAAACAGGGGTGGGCGAGCAGTACTTC.

This chain connects TRBV19 to TRBJ2-2; D gene unclear. This CDR3 comprises 13 residues. In germline, CDR1 is LNHDA, CDR2 SQIVND (reference sequence). Trimming removed 3 bases from V and 8 bases from J, with 10 bases in between. The CDR3 coding sequence is TGTGCCAGTAGTATTTCCAGGACGGGGGAGCTGTTTTTT. It yields the protein CASSISRTGELFF. Full variable domain (missing parts from reference TRBV19 and TRBJ2-2): DGGITQSPKYLFRKEGQNVTLSCEQNLNHDAMYWYRQDPGQGLRLIYYSQIVNDFQKGDIAEGYSVSREKKESFPLTVTSAQKNPTAFYLCASSISRTGELFFGEGSRLTVL.

This clonotype has only a few counts. The rearrangement links TRBV19 to TRBJ2-1, with TRBD2 identical over 11 bases. Germline loops: CDR1 LNHDA, CDR2 SQIVND (reference sequence). Trimming removed 4 bases from V and 7 bases from J; junction bases left unmatched: 6. This CDR3 region has 15 residues. CDR3 residues: CASSTVASGGNEQFF. The CDR3 coding sequence is TGTGCCAGTAGTACTGTGGCTAGCGGGGGGAATGAGCAGTTCTTC.

This clonotype was observed a few times. The rearrangement links TRBV12-3 or TRBV12-4 to TRBJ2-4, with D perhaps given as TRBD1 or TRBD2 (5 bases each). There are 18 residues in the CDR3. With 6 bases removed from V and 0 bases from J, the gap between germline ends came to 21 bases. The CDR3 here is CASSPGQVTSIAKNIQYF. DNA of the CDR3: TGTGCCAGCAGCCCGGGGCAGGTTACCTCTATAGCCAAAAACATTCAGTACTTC.

The chain employs TRBV20-1 and TRBJ2-3, with D unclear. Trimming cost V 3 bases and J 5 bases, with 12 bases left between them. Germline CDR1 reads DFQATT; CDR2 reads SNEGSKA (reference sequence). This CDR3 comprises 13 residues. The CDR3 spells CSASATTEDTQYF. In DNA form, the CDR3 reads TGCAGTGCTAGCGCGACGACCGAAGATACGCAGTATTTT.

The sample holds many counts of this clonotype. V is TRBV6-6 and J is TRBJ2-2; D gene unclear. This CDR3 contains 13 residues. CDR1 is MNHNY, CDR2 SVGAGI, per germline (reference sequence). The V gene lost 0 bases and the J gene lost 6 bases, with 5 bases spanning the gap. The CDR3: CASSYSAPGELFF. The CDR3 DNA follows: TGTGCCAGCAGTTACTCGGCCCCCGGGGAGCTGTTTTTT.

V usage is TRBV7-2 and J usage is TRBJ1-2, with D possibly TRBD1 on 5 matching bases. Trimming shortened V by 5 bases and J by 7 bases, and 14 bases separated the two germline ends. The CDR3 is 13 amino acids. Germline lookup yields CDR1 SGHTA and CDR2 FQGNSA. The CDR3 sequence is CASSPIQGLGYTF. The CDR3, as DNA: TGTGCCAGCAGCCCAATTCAGGGTCTTGGCTACACCTTC.

The chain links TRBV29-1 to TRBJ2-7, with D perhaps TRBD1 (6 bases). Germline loops: CDR1 SQVTM, CDR2 ANQGSEA. Trimming shortened V by 7 bases and J by 3 bases, and 16 bases separated the two germline ends. The CDR3 totals 13 residues. The CDR3 protein is CSASFGQIYEQYF. DNA of the CDR3: TGCAGCGCTTCATTCGGACAGATCTACGAGCAGTACTTC.

V gene TRBV20-1 combines with J gene TRBJ2-6; maybe TRBD1 (6 bases). Trimming stripped 6 bases from V and 13 bases from J, with 16 bases between. This CDR3 is built from 12 residues. The V gene's germline CDR1 is DFQATT and CDR2 SNEGSKA (reference sequence). CDR3 loop: CSARTVGEVLTF. DNA for the CDR3: TGCAGTGCGAGGACAGTAGGTGAAGTCCTGACTTTC.

This clonotype was counted a few times. The chain recombines TRBV4-1 with TRBJ1-3; the D gene is possibly TRBD1 (5 bases). Germline V gives CDR1 MGHRA, CDR2 YSYEKL. Trimming cost V 4 bases and J 0 bases, with 10 bases left between them. The CDR3 runs 15 residues. CDR3 residues: CASSPSTVSGNTIYF. As DNA, the CDR3 is TGCGCCAGCAGCCCGTCGACAGTCTCTGGAAACACCATATATTTT.

The V gene is TRBV11-2, the J gene TRBJ2-1; D remains unclear. The CDR3 sequence is 13 residues long. V was shortened by 6 bases and J by 7 bases, with 13 bases between the two germline ends. CDR1 SGHAT and CDR2 FQNNGV come from the germline V gene. In DNA form, the CDR3 reads TGTGCCAGCAGTCCGAATCTTGCGAATGAGCAGTTCTTC. Its protein is CASSPNLANEQFF.